This T cell receptor (beta chain) is drawn from a study of blood T cells in healthy people across ages. Findings and caveats of the study: Higher diversity, along with more naive CD4+ cells, distinguished long-lived donors from aged donors. Estimated diversity across one million T cells was deemed an underestimate. Because sorting was not performed, PBMCs prevented conclusive naive versus antigen-experienced comparison.

The germline gives CDR1 DFQATT, CDR2 SNEGSKA (reference sequence). The CDR3 consists of 16 residues. In its sample, this clonotype was seen a few times. Its target is not known. A second PCR, run for about 7 to 12 cycles, used a sample-barcoded 5' primer plus a J-beta primer mix. TCRdb called the 5' RACE reads again in MiXCR, with one record for every CDR3 protein. The sample includes some 750,000 distinct CDR3 sequences, about a fifth seen only once; the top ten take roughly 22%. This clonotype originated in a man aged 65-85 years in good health. Sequencing was carried out using blood. This rearrangement joins TRBV20-1 to TRBJ2-7; 10 bases map to TRBD2. Matching the DNA end better, TRBJ2-1 makes the J call doubtful. The DNA for the CDR3 is TGCAGTGCTAGGGGACTAGCGTTAGTCCATGGTAATGAGCAGTTCTTC. As protein: CSARGLALVHGNEQFF.